Below are 16 T cell receptor beta chains sequenced from a single sample in a study of Graves' ophthalmopathy and Graves' hyperthyroidism. TCR beta CDR3 amplification used RNA transcripts. RT-PCR was first run with HTBI primers, then multiplex PCR in a second round. TCRdb itself ran the multiplex PCR reads through MiXCR, one entry per CDR3 protein. This sample has 600,000 to 700,000 distinct CDR3 sequences, with roughly 39% found just once. The sample comprised peripheral blood. These receptors were taken from an adult man with Graves' ophthalmopathy.

For the CDR3, the DNA is TGTGCCAGCAGTCTAAGGGTGTCGGGGGATGACGAGCAGTACTTC. This codes for CASSLRVSGDDEQYF. The chain carries TRBV12-3 or TRBV12-4 and TRBJ2-7, with D tentatively TRBD2 (6 bases). V dropped 5 bases and J dropped 5 bases, with 19 bases sitting between them. This CDR3 comprises 15 residues.

With regard to this clonotype: The CDR3 ends on some other residue instead of the conserved phenylalanine or tryptophan, so this is likely a read error. It is unclear where the CDR3 begins or ends on the DNA, so no DNA is shown, and the CDR3 is as TCRdb lists it. The chain couples TRBV29-1 to TRBJ1-2. The length of the CDR3 is 8 amino acids, counting both ends. The germline V gene has CDR1 SQVTM and CDR2 ANQGSEA. CDR3: CSVAGLAG.

This clonotype was recorded only once. The chain combines TRBV29-1 with TRBJ1-2; no clear D gene. Trimming removed 1 base at V and 4 bases at J, with 4 bases between. Germline CDR1 and CDR2: SQVTM and ANQGSEA. The CDR3 contains 11 residues. In DNA form, the CDR3 reads TGCAGCGTTGAAGGGTTCTATGGCTACACCTTC. Translating gives CSVEGFYGYTF.

The sample holds many counts of this clonotype. The chain links TRBV12-3 or TRBV12-4 to TRBJ1-4; D unresolved. V dropped 4 bases and J dropped 8 bases, with 8 bases sitting between them. This CDR3 comprises 12 residues. The CDR3 loop is CASSWEGEKLFF. In DNA, the CDR3 is TGTGCCAGCAGTTGGGAGGGAGAAAAACTGTTTTTT.

The chain uses TRBV5-1 and TRBJ2-6; 8 bases align to TRBD1. Germline loops: CDR1 SGHRS, CDR2 YFSETQ. The CDR3 runs 15 residues. V lost 4 bases and J lost 7; bases outside the gene matches: 7. DNA of the CDR3: TGCGCCAGCAGCCCCGGACAGGGAGAAGCCAACGTCCTGACTTTC. This translates into CASSPGQGEANVLTF.

This clonotype was counted many times. CDR3 nucleotide sequence: TGTGCCAGCACCGAGCCGGACGGTCAAGAGACCCAGTACTTC. Translating it yields CASTEPDGQETQYF. The V gene is TRBV2, the J gene TRBJ2-5; D gene uncertain. Germline V lookup: CDR1 SNHLY, CDR2 FYNNEI. The CDR3 runs to 14 residues. V dropped 7 bases and J dropped 2 bases, with 14 bases sitting between them.

This clonotype was recorded at least ten times. The chain links TRBV7-2 to TRBJ2-5; the D is unclear. The CDR3 has 16 amino acids. The germline V and J ends were trimmed by 1 base and 1 base, with 13 bases remaining between them. The germline gives CDR1 SGHTA, CDR2 FQGNSA. CDR3 sequence: CASSLVQLKGQETQYF. As DNA, the CDR3 is TGTGCCAGCAGCTTAGTTCAGTTGAAGGGCCAAGAGACCCAGTACTTC.

This clonotype came up many times. The chain links TRBV4-3 to TRBJ1-1, with D hard to call. CDR3 length: 14 amino acids. Germline V gene lookup returns CDR1 LGHNA and CDR2 YSLEER. V was shortened by 0 bases and J by 1 base, with 6 bases between the two germline ends. CDR3 sequence reads: CASSQDKGNTEAFF. CDR3 in DNA: TGCGCCAGCAGCCAAGATAAAGGGAACACTGAAGCTTTCTTT.

The table lists this clonotype with a few counts. This chain uses TRBV12-5 with TRBJ1-3, with D hard to call. Germline lookup yields CDR1 LGHNT and CDR2 FRNRAP. The CDR3 contains 18 residues. Trimming took 0 bases from V and 0 from J, leaving 15 bases between them. The DNA of the CDR3 is TGTGCTAGTGGTTTGGTACTGGCAACCCCCTACTCTGGAAACACCATATATTTT. Translated, it gives CASGLVLATPYSGNTIYF.

The sample holds one count of this clonotype. The chain employs TRBV10-3 and TRBJ2-7, with D possibly matching TRBD1 (7 bases). V lost 11 bases and J lost 2, with 22 bases in between. Germline assignment: CDR1 ENHRY and CDR2 SYGVKD. This CDR3 is built from 15 residues. CDR3 sequence: CAGSRGGTEAYEQYF. DNA of the CDR3: TGTGCCGGCAGTCGCGGCGGGACAGAGGCCTACGAGCAGTACTTC.

Many counts were recorded for this clonotype. The V call is TRBV11-2, the J call TRBJ1-2; D is unclear. Germline V gene lookup returns CDR1 SGHAT and CDR2 FQNNGV. This CDR3 is built from 13 residues. The V end lost 5 bases, the J end lost 3 bases, and 10 bases lay between the germline ends. The CDR3 DNA reads TGTGCCAGCAGCATTGGGGTTGACTATGGCTACACCTTC. This translates into CASSIGVDYGYTF.

This clonotype was recorded at least ten times. The chain uses TRBV6-5 and TRBJ2-5; 7 positions agree with TRBD2. CDR1 and CDR2 (germline): MNHEY, SVGAGI. The CDR3 runs 11 residues. V was pared by 3 bases and J by 14 bases, with 6 bases of the junction left unmatched. CDR3 sequence (DNA): TGTGCCAGCAGTTATGGCCAGCGGGAATACTTC. It codes for CASSYGQREYF.

The rearrangement joins TRBV12-3 or TRBV12-4 to TRBJ1-2; possible D gene TRBD1, 5 bases. The CDR3 consists of 13 residues. V dropped 3 bases and J dropped 8 bases, with 13 bases sitting between them. For the CDR3, the DNA is TGTGCCAGCAGTTTCCGGGACGGCCAAGGCTACACCTTC. Amino acid sequence: CASSFRDGQGYTF.

The CDR3 region has the DNA TGTGCCAGCAGTGAAGCCAGGGGAGGAGGAGAGACCCAGTACTTC. It is translated as CASSEARGGGETQYF. The rearrangement uses TRBV2 and TRBJ2-5, with D perhaps given as TRBD1 or TRBD2 (6 bases each). There are 15 residues in the CDR3. CDR1 and CDR2 from the germline V gene are SNHLY and FYNNEI. V was shortened by 0 bases and J by 4 bases, with 12 bases between the two germline ends.

A note on this clonotype: Possible read error: a much larger clone is one base away. The chain links TRBV12-3 or TRBV12-4 to TRBJ2-7; 10 positions agree with TRBD2. The CDR3 length is 14 residues. CDR3 sequence: CASSLGSGRYEQCF. The CDR3 bases are TGTGCCAGCAGTTTAGGTAGCGGGAGGTACGAGCAGTGCTTC.

This clonotype was observed at least ten times. The chain uses TRBV29-1 and TRBJ1-1; D is undetermined. The ends were cut back, 5 bases at V and 0 bases at J, with 13 bases in the middle. CDR3 length: 14 residues. In germline, CDR1 is SQVTM, CDR2 ANQGSEA. CDR3: CSVCDTLMNTEAFF. CDR3 sequence (DNA): TGCAGCGTTTGTGACACCTTGATGAACACTGAAGCTTTCTTT.